One TCR beta chain is described in this entry. Its antigen is not identified. The source of the sample is a study of tumor-infiltrating lymphocytes in glioblastoma multiforme. TCRB libraries came from RNA via three nested multiplex PCR rounds. Input was 0.45 to 0.5 ug total RNA, reverse-transcribed with a C-beta primer. These TCRB libraries lack any described unique molecular identifiers. TCRdb reprocessed the multiplex PCR reads via MiXCR and lists one record per CDR3 protein. The sample includes approximately 9,600 distinct CDR3 sequences, around 71% seen only once; the top ten take roughly half. Study-wide results and caveats: The T cells in this sample were not sorted into functional subsets. The TCR and somatic mutation analysis included just one glioblastoma patient.

Sequencing was carried out using brain tumor tissue. This sequence was found in a male donor with glioblastoma.

CDR3 residues: CASSSKGPSQPQHF. CDR3 bases: TGTGCCAGCAGTTCAAAGGGGCCTAGTCAGCCCCAGCATTTT. This rearrangement joins TRBV12-3 or TRBV12-4 to TRBJ1-5; possibly TRBD1 for D (5 bases). V lost 4 bases, J lost 6 bases, and 13 bases lay in between. CDR3 length: 14 residues.